The 13 T cell receptor beta chains listed next were all sequenced from one sample in a study of T cell responses to AZD1222 COVID-19 vaccine. The assay was immunoSEQ multiplex PCR, and TCRdb's table has in-frame clones only and misses some. The data contain more than 95,000 clones, 88% of them singletons. Material: peripheral blood, obtained on day 0 of AZD1222 vaccination. Receptors originate from an adult in good health.

The chain recombines TRBV19 with TRBJ2-5; D ambiguous. Germline loops: CDR1 LNHDA, CDR2 SQIVND (reference sequence). The CDR3 sequence is 13 residues long. V gave up 5 bases and J gave up 5 bases, with 12 bases separating them. CDR3 sequence reads: CASSFKGWETQYF. For the CDR3, the DNA is TGTGCCAGTAGTTTCAAGGGTTGGGAGACCCAGTACTTC.

Remarks on this clone: Distinct nucleotide sequences in the sample also encode this CDR3. The chain carries TRBV6-5 and TRBJ2-7; no clear D gene. CDR1 and CDR2 (germline): MNHEY, SVGAGI. CDR3 length equals 14 residues. V gave up 0 bases and J gave up 0 bases, with 6 bases separating them. The CDR3 region has the DNA TGTGCCAGCAGTTACTCTGGCCCCTCCTACGAGCAGTACTTC. Amino acid sequence: CASSYSGPSYEQYF.

The V call is TRBV3-1 (or the pseudogene TRBV3-2), the J call TRBJ2-2; D might be TRBD1 (6 bases). This CDR3 has 15 amino acids. In germline, CDR1 is LGHDT, CDR2 YNNKEL (reference sequence). V was trimmed by 0 bases and J by 1 base, leaving 6 bases between them. The CDR3 DNA sequence: TGTGCCAGCAGCCAAGAGACAGGGAACACCGGGGAGCTGTTTTTT. Amino acid sequence: CASSQETGNTGELFF.

This chain joins TRBV28 and TRBJ2-7; tentative D call: TRBD1 (6 bases). Germline values: CDR1 MDHEN, CDR2 SYDVKM. The CDR3 covers 12 residues. With 6 bases removed from V and 4 bases from J, the gap between germline ends came to 10 bases. This chain's CDR3 is CASRGAVYEQYF. For the CDR3, the DNA is TGTGCCAGCAGGGGGGCGGTGTACGAGCAGTACTTC.

This chain uses TRBV29-1 with TRBJ1-3; D ambiguous. The germline V gene encodes CDR1 SQVTM and CDR2 ANQGSEA. There are 11 residues in the CDR3. V lost 6 bases and J lost 4, with 7 bases in between. This CDR3 reads CSVNHGNTIYF. DNA of the CDR3: TGCAGCGTCAATCACGGAAACACCATATATTTT.

The chain combines TRBV11-1 with TRBJ2-1; D possibly uses TRBD1 or TRBD2 (6 bases each). CDR1 is SGHAT and CDR2 is FQDESV in the germline V gene (reference sequence). This CDR3 is 15 amino acids long. Trimming stripped 3 bases from V and 2 bases from J, with 11 bases between. DNA of the CDR3: TGTGCCAGCAGCTTGGAAGGGGGGCCCTACAATGAGCAGTTCTTC. This codes for CASSLEGGPYNEQFF. The full variable domain, its missing parts supplied by reference TRBV11-1 and TRBJ2-1, is EAEVAQSPRYKITEKSQAVAFWCDPISGHATLYWYRQILGQGPELLVQFQDESVVDDSQLPKDRFSAERLKGVDSTLKIQPAELGDSAMYLCASSLEGGPYNEQFFGPGTRLTVL.

The rearrangement uses TRBV6-5 and TRBJ1-2, with D possibly being TRBD1 (6 bases). This CDR3 is built from 14 residues. The germline gives CDR1 MNHEY, CDR2 SVGAGI. Trimming left V 8 bases short and J 4 bases short, with 17 bases between. The DNA for the CDR3 is TGTGCCAGCGGGCGTCCTGGACAGCTCTATGGCTACACCTTC. It yields the protein CASGRPGQLYGYTF.

The chain uses TRBV6-2 or TRBV6-3 and TRBJ2-1; 11 nucleotides match TRBD2. This CDR3 has 17 residues. CDR1 MNHEY and CDR2 SVGEGT come from the germline V gene. The trim removed 2 bases at V and 6 bases at J, leaving 9 bases unmatched. The DNA of the CDR3 is TGTGCCAGCAGTTACGCGGCCGGGACTAGCGGTTCCAATGAGCAGTTCTTC. As protein: CASSYAAGTSGSNEQFF.

The V gene is TRBV27, the J gene TRBJ2-2; D remains unclear. V lost 2 bases and J lost 4, with 5 bases in between. This CDR3 contains 13 residues. Germline V gives CDR1 MNHEY, CDR2 SMNVEV (reference sequence). CDR3 protein: CASSLKGTGELFF. The CDR3 DNA follows: TGTGCCAGCAGTTTAAAGGGCACCGGGGAGCTGTTTTTT.

The genes are TRBV3-1 (or the pseudogene TRBV3-2) and TRBJ1-3; 9 nucleotides agree with TRBD1. Per the germline V gene, CDR1 is LGHDT and CDR2 is YNNKEL (reference sequence). The CDR3 covers 16 residues. The trim removed 2 bases at V and 0 bases at J, leaving 2 bases unmatched. The CDR3 loop reads CASSQRGQGSGNTIYF. The CDR3 DNA follows: TGTGCCAGCAGCCAAAGGGGACAGGGCTCTGGAAACACCATATATTTT.

The CDR3 DNA reads as TGTGCCAGCAGCCTTGACGACCTCTGGGGGAAGACTGAAGCTTTCTTT. It codes for CASSLDDLWGKTEAFF. The rearrangement links TRBV9 to TRBJ1-1; perhaps TRBD1 as D (5 bases). V lost 4 bases, J lost 5 bases, and 21 bases lay in between. Germline CDR1 is SGDLS and CDR2 is YYNGEE. The CDR3 totals 16 residues.

CDR3 sequence (DNA): TGTGCCAGCAGTTACCAGACCCCCGATGAGCAGTTCTTC. Amino acid sequence: CASSYQTPDEQFF. The genes are TRBV6-2 or TRBV6-3 and TRBJ2-1; no definite D call. Per the germline V gene, CDR1 is MNHEY and CDR2 is SVGEGT. V was pared by 2 bases and J by 8 bases, with 10 bases between. The CDR3 is 13 amino acids.

CDR3 sequence: CASSSGLSYEQYF. DNA for the CDR3: TGCGCCAGCAGCTCTGGGTTGTCCTACGAGCAGTACTTC. V gene TRBV5-1 combines with J gene TRBJ2-7; D remains unclear. The germline V gene encodes CDR1 SGHRS and CDR2 YFSETQ. Trimming stripped 3 bases from V and 1 base from J, with 8 bases between. This CDR3 has 13 residues.